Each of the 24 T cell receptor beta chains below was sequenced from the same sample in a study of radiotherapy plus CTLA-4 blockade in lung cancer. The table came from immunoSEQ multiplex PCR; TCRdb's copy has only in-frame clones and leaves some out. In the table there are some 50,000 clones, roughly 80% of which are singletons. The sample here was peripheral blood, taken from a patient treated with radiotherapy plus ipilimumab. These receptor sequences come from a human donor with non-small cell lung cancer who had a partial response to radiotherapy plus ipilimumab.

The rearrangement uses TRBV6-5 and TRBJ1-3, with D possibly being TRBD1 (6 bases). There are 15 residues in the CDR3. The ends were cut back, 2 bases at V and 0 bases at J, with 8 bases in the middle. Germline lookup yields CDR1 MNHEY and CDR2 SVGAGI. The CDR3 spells CASSYQGISGNTIYF. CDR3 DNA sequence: TGTGCCAGCAGTTACCAGGGGATCTCTGGAAACACCATATATTTT.

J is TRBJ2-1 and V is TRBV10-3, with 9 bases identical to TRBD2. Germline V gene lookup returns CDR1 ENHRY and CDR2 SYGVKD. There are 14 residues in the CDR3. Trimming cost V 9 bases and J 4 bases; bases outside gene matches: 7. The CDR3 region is CAIRSGGSYNEQFF. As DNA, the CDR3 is TGTGCCATACGAAGCGGGGGGAGTTACAATGAGCAGTTCTTC.

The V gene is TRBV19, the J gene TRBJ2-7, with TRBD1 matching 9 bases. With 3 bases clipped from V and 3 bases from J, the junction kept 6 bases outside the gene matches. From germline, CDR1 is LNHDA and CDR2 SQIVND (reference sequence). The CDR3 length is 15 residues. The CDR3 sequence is CASSIAPGQGYEQYF. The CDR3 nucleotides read TGTGCCAGTAGTATCGCCCCGGGACAGGGCTACGAGCAGTACTTC. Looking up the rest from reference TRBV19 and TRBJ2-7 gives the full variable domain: DGGITQSPKYLFRKEGQNVTLSCEQNLNHDAMYWYRQDPGQGLRLIYYSQIVNDFQKGDIAEGYSVSREKKESFPLTVTSAQKNPTAFYLCASSIAPGQGYEQYFGPGTRLTVT.

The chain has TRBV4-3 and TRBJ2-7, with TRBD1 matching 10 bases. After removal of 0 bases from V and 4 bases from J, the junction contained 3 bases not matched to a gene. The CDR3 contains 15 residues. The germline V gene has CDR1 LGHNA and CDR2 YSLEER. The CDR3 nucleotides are TGCGCCAGCAGCCAAGATGGGACAGGGGAGTACGAGCAGTACTTC. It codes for CASSQDGTGEYEQYF.

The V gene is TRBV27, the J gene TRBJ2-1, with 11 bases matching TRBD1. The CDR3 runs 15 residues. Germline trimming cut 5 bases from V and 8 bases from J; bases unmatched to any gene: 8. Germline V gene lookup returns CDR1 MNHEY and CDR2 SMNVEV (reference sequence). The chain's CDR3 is CASSPRTGGIDEQFF. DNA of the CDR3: TGTGCCAGCAGTCCCCGGACAGGGGGCATAGATGAGCAGTTCTTC.

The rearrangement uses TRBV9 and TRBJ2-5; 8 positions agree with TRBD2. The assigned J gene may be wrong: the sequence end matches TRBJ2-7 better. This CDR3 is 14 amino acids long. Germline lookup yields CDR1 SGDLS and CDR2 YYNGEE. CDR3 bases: TGTGCCAGCAGCGTAGGGGGGACTAGTCTCGAGCAGTACTTC. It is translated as CASSVGGTSLEQYF.

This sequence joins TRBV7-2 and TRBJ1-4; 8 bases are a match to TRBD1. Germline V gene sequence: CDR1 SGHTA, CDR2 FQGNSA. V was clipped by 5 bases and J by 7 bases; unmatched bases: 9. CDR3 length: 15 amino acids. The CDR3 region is CASSTSGGRTEKLFF. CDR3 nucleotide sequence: TGTGCCAGCAGCACGTCAGGGGGCAGAACTGAAAAACTGTTTTTT.

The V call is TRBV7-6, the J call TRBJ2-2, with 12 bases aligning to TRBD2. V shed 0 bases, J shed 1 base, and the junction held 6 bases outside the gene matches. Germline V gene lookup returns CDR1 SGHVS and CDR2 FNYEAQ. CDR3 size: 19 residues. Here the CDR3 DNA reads TGTGCCAGCAGCTTAGCGGCTAGCGGGGGGGCCTGGAACACCGGGGAGCTGTTTTTT. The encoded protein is CASSLAASGGAWNTGELFF. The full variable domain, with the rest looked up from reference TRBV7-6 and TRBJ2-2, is GAGVSQSPRYKVTKRGQDVALRCDPISGHVSLYWYRQALGQGPEFLTYFNYEAQQDKSGLPNDRFSAERPEGSISTLTIQRTEQRDSAMYRCASSLAASGGAWNTGELFFGEGSRLTVL.

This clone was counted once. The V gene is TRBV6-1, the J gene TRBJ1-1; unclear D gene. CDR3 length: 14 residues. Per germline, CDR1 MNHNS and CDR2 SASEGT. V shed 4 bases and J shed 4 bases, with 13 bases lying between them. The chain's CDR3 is CASSAKGGSTEAFF. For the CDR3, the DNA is TGTGCCAGCAGTGCAAAAGGAGGGAGCACTGAAGCTTTCTTT.

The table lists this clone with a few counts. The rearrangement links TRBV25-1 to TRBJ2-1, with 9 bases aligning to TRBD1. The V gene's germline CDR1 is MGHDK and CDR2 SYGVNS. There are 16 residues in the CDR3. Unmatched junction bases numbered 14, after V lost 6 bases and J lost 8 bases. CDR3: CASRQTGTGLVHEQFF. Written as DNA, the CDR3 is TGTGCCAGCAGGCAAACCGGGACAGGGTTAGTCCATGAGCAGTTCTTC.

CDR3 coding DNA: TGTGCCAGCAGTGAAGATAGGGGGGGCCAGATCTACGAGCAGTACTTC. Protein product: CASSEDRGGQIYEQYF. The rearrangement links TRBV6-1 to TRBJ2-7, with D tentatively TRBD2 (7 bases). V was pared by 1 base and J by 3 bases, with 16 bases between. Germline V gene sequence: CDR1 MNHNS, CDR2 SASEGT. The CDR3 covers 16 residues.

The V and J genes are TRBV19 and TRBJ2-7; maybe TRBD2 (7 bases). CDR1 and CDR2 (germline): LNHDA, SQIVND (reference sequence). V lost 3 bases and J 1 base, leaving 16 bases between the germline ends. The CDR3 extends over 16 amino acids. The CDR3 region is CASSMTGGLTSYEQYF. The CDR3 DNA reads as TGTGCCAGTAGTATGACCGGGGGGCTTACATCCTACGAGCAGTACTTC.

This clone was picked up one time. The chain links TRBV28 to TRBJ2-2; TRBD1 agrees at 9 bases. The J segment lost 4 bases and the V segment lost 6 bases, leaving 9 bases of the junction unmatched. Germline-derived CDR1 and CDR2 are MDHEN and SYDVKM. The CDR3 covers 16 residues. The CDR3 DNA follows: TGTGCCAGCAGAAGGGATGGACAGGGGATCACCGGGGAGCTGTTTTTT. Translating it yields CASRRDGQGITGELFF.

In DNA, the CDR3 is TGCAGCGTTGAGGGGCTGCTAGCGGCCCCCTCCTACAATGAGCAGTTCTTC. This encodes CSVEGLLAAPSYNEQFF. The chain employs TRBV29-1 and TRBJ2-1; TRBD2 matches at 7 bases. Germline CDR1 SQVTM, CDR2 ANQGSEA. V was pared by 3 bases and J by 0 bases, with 11 bases of the junction left unmatched. The CDR3 length is 17 residues.

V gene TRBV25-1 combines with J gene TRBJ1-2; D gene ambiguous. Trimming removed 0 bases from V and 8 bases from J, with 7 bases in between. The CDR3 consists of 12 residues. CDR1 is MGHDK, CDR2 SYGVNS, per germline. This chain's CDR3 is CASSEYIGGYTF. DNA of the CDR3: TGTGCCAGCAGTGAATATATTGGCGGCTACACCTTC.

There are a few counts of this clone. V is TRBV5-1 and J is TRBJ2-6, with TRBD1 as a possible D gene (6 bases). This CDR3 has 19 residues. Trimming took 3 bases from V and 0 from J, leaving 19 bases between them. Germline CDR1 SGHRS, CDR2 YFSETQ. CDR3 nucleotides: TGCGCCAGCAGCTCCCCGGATGGACAGATTTTCTCTGGGGCCAACGTCCTGACTTTC. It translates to CASSSPDGQIFSGANVLTF.

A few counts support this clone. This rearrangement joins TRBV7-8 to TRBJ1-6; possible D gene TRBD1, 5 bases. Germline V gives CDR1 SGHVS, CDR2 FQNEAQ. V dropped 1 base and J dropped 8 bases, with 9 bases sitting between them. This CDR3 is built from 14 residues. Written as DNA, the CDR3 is TGTGCCAGCAGCTTAGAACAGGAGTATTCACCCCTCCACTTT. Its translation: CASSLEQEYSPLHF.

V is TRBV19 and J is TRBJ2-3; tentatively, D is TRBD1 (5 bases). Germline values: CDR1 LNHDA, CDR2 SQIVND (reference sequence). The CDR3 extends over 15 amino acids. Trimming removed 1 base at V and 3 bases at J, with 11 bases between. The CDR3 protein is CASSIAREITDTQYF. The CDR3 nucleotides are TGTGCCAGTAGTATAGCCAGGGAAATAACAGATACGCAGTATTTT.

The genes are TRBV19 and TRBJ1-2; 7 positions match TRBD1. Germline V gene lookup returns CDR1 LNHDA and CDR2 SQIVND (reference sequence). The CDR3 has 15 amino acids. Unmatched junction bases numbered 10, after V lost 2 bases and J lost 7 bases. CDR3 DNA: TGTGCCAGTAGTATACCCCAGAAGTGGACAGGTGGCTACACCTTC. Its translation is CASSIPQKWTGGYTF.

CDR3 protein: CASRTGSNEQFF. DNA of the CDR3: TGTGCCAGCAGGACAGGATCAAATGAGCAGTTCTTC. This sequence joins TRBV6-6 and TRBJ2-1, with D possibly being TRBD1 (6 bases). V lost 6 bases, J lost 7 bases, and 10 bases lay in between. CDR1 is MNHNY, CDR2 SVGAGI, per germline (reference sequence). This CDR3 has 12 residues.

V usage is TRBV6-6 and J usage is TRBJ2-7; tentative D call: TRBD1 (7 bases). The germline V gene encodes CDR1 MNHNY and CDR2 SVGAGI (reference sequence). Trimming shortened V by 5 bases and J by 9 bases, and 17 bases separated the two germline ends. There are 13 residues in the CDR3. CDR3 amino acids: CASSQGGGRGQYF. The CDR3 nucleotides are TGTGCCAGCAGTCAGGGGGGCGGACGAGGGCAGTACTTC.

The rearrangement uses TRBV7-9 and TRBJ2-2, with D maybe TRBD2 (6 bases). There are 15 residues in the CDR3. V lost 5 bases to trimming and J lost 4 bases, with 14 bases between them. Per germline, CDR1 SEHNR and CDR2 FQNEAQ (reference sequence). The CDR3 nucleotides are TGTGCCAGCAGCGGGGGTGGGGGGTCCACCGGGGAGCTGTTTTTT. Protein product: CASSGGGGSTGELFF.

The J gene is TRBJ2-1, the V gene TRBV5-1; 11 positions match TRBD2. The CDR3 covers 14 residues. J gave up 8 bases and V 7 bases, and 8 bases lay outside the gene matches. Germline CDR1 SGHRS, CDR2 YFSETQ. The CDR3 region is CASGSGGAGDEQFF. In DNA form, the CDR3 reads TGCGCCAGCGGTAGCGGGGGGGCCGGCGATGAGCAGTTCTTC. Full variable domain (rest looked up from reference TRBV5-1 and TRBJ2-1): KAGVTQTPRYLIKTRGQQVTLSCSPISGHRSVSWYQQTPGQGLQFLFEYFSETQRNKGNFPGRFSGRQFSNSRSEMNVSTLELGDSALYLCASGSGGAGDEQFFGPGTRLTVL.

The CDR3 DNA follows: TGTGCCAGCACTGGACAGTCCTACGAGCAGTACTTC. This sequence encodes CASTGQSYEQYF. This sequence joins TRBV6-1 and TRBJ2-7, with a weak D call TRBD1 (6 bases). Germline V CDR1 and CDR2: MNHNS, SASEGT. The CDR3 runs 12 residues. V was clipped by 7 bases and J by 1 base, with 8 bases between them.